The 32 T cell receptor beta chains below all came from one sample that was sequenced in a study of technical replicates of blood from a few donors. Clones were sequenced by immunoSEQ multiplex PCR, and TCRdb holds only the in-frame ones, with some missing. The sample has around 97,000 clones, about 96% seen once; the top ten hold roughly 0.33%. Sequencing used T cells isolated from PBMCs. Receptors originate from a human donor in good health.

V is TRBV5-1 and J is TRBJ2-7, with D unresolved. V was pared by 4 bases and J by 4 bases, with 21 bases between. Germline V CDR1 and CDR2: SGHRS, YFSETQ. The CDR3 is 16 residues long. CDR3 protein: CASSLPRGRRRYEQYF. The CDR3 bases are TGCGCCAGCAGCCTCCCCCGCGGCCGAAGACGATACGAGCAGTACTTC.

V is TRBV27 and J is TRBJ2-2; a weak D match, TRBD2 (6 bases). V lost 3 bases, J lost 2 bases, and 16 bases lay in between. The CDR3 is 17 amino acids. Germline-derived CDR1 and CDR2 are MNHEY and SMNVEV (reference sequence). CDR3 nucleotide sequence: TGTGCCAGCAGTTTCCCCAACCCCGGGGGAAACACCGGGGAGCTGTTTTTT. Translated, it gives CASSFPNPGGNTGELFF.

The rearrangement uses TRBV4-1 and TRBJ2-1, with 7 bases fitting TRBD1. This CDR3 is 15 amino acids long. J lost 2 bases, V lost 4 bases, and 5 bases had no gene match. Germline V gives CDR1 MGHRA, CDR2 YSYEKL. The DNA of the CDR3 is TGCGCCAGCAGCCCTTGGACAGGCGCCTACAATGAGCAGTTCTTC. Translation: CASSPWTGAYNEQFF.

The chain has TRBV25-1 and TRBJ1-4, with D possibly TRBD1 on 6 matching bases. This CDR3 has 14 amino acids. V lost 4 bases and J 1 base, leaving 7 bases between the germline ends. From germline, CDR1 is MGHDK and CDR2 SYGVNS. The CDR3 reads CASSVDRTNEKLFF. The CDR3 region has the DNA TGTGCCAGCAGTGTGGACAGAACTAATGAAAAACTGTTTTTT.

The J gene is TRBJ1-1, the V gene TRBV7-9; D may be TRBD1 (6 bases). Trimming took off 4 bases at V and 2 bases at J, with 11 bases between the two ends. The length of the CDR3 is 14 residues. From germline, CDR1 is SEHNR and CDR2 FQNEAQ (reference sequence). CDR3 coding DNA: TGTGCCAGCAGCTCCCACAGGGTCAACACTGAAGCTTTCTTT. As protein: CASSSHRVNTEAFF.

The J gene is TRBJ2-7, the V gene TRBV5-1, with unresolved D. This CDR3 is built from 14 residues. Germline-derived CDR1 and CDR2 are SGHRS and YFSETQ. V gave up 2 bases and J gave up 0 bases, with 9 bases separating them. This CDR3 is CASSLGDNSYEQYF. The CDR3, as DNA: TGCGCCAGCAGCTTAGGCGACAACTCCTACGAGCAGTACTTC.

The gene calls are TRBV28 and TRBJ1-1; possible D gene TRBD1, 5 bases. This CDR3 has 11 amino acids. CDR1 is MDHEN, CDR2 SYDVKM, per germline. Trimming shortened V by 10 bases and J by 11 bases, and 17 bases separated the two germline ends. The CDR3 bases are TGTGCCATCGGAGGGGCGGCGGGGGCTTTCTTT. Protein product: CAIGGAAGAFF.

The chain uses TRBV5-4 and TRBJ2-7; 9 nucleotides align to TRBD1. V shed 4 bases, J shed 2 bases, and the junction held 4 bases outside the gene matches. The CDR3 has 14 amino acids. CDR1 is SGHNT and CDR2 is YYREEE in the germline V gene (reference sequence). The CDR3 DNA reads TGTGCCAGCAGCCCGGACAGGGGAGCCTACGAGCAGTACTTC. Translation: CASSPDRGAYEQYF.

The rearrangement uses TRBV2 and TRBJ2-5; D not certain. This CDR3 contains 17 residues. Germline CDR1 SNHLY, CDR2 FYNNEI. V was pared by 4 bases and J by 4 bases, with 22 bases between. CDR3 protein: CASSGIGTEPFGETQYF. Here the CDR3 DNA reads TGTGCCAGCAGTGGAATCGGAACAGAGCCCTTTGGAGAGACCCAGTACTTC. The full variable domain, rest sourced from reference TRBV2 and TRBJ2-5, is EPEVTQTPSHQVTQMGQEVILRCVPISNHLYFYWYRQILGQKVEFLVSFYNNEISEKSEIFDDQFSVERPDGSNFTLKIRSTKLEDSAMYFCASSGIGTEPFGETQYFGPGTRLLVL.

As concerns this clone: This sample includes further DNA sequences coding for the same CDR3. V and J are TRBV5-6 and TRBJ2-1; 9 nucleotides line up with TRBD2. This CDR3 spans 13 amino acids. Germline V lookup: CDR1 SGHDT, CDR2 YYEEEE. Unmatched junction bases numbered 1, after V lost 6 bases and J lost 3 bases. The CDR3 protein is CASTSGNYNEQFF. Here the CDR3 DNA reads TGTGCCAGCACTAGCGGGAACTACAATGAGCAGTTCTTC.

The rearrangement links TRBV5-1 to TRBJ2-5, with D possibly matching TRBD2 (6 bases). The germline gives CDR1 SGHRS, CDR2 YFSETQ. This CDR3 comprises 17 residues. V was cut by 3 bases and J by 5 bases, with 23 bases left in between. DNA of the CDR3: TGCGCCAGCAGCTGGGGAGGTCGTGGGACCTTCAGGGAGACCCAGTACTTC. Translating gives CASSWGGRGTFRETQYF.

The chain is built from TRBV6-5 and TRBJ2-7, with 10 positions matching TRBD1. This CDR3 region has 15 residues. The germline gives CDR1 MNHEY, CDR2 SVGAGI. Trimming took 2 bases from V and 2 from J; bases not matched to a gene: 3. The CDR3 DNA follows: TGTGCCAGCAGTTACAAGGGACAGGGGACCTACGAGCAGTACTTC. This codes for CASSYKGQGTYEQYF.

The rearrangement joins TRBV29-1 to TRBJ1-1, with D perhaps matching TRBD1 (6 bases). The CDR3 loop spans 13 amino acids. V lost 7 bases, J lost 0 bases, and 12 bases lay in between. CDR1 is SQVTM and CDR2 is ANQGSEA in the germline V gene. This CDR3 reads CSGSGGMNTEAFF. DNA for the CDR3: TGCAGCGGTTCGGGGGGCATGAACACTGAAGCTTTCTTT.

The CDR3 reads CASSFNPGNYGYTF. CDR3 nucleotide sequence: TGTGCCAGCAGCTTTAATCCGGGGAACTATGGCTACACCTTC. The J gene is TRBJ1-2, the V gene TRBV5-4; no clear D gene. V lost 2 bases, J lost 2 bases, and 10 bases lay in between. The V gene's germline CDR1 is SGHNT and CDR2 YYREEE (reference sequence). The CDR3 extends over 14 amino acids.

V is TRBV19 and J is TRBJ2-2; 14 bases fit TRBD2. Germline V gene sequence: CDR1 LNHDA, CDR2 SQIVND (reference sequence). The junction had 14 bases not matched to a gene; V was cut back by 9 bases and J by 5 bases. This CDR3 is 18 amino acids long. CDR3 sequence: CASGTGTSGSMGTGELFF. The DNA for the CDR3 is TGTGCCAGCGGGACCGGGACTAGCGGGAGTATGGGAACCGGGGAGCTGTTTTTT.

This clone has just one count. The gene calls are TRBV21-1 and TRBJ1-1; the table calls TRBD1, which could not be checked here. TRBV21-1 is a recognized pseudogene. This CDR3 is built from 16 residues. CDR3 protein: CASSRPRQRKNTEAFF. CDR3 DNA: TGTGCCAGCAGCCGCCCTAGACAGAGGAAGAACACTGAAGCTTTCTTT.

The genes are TRBV10-3 and TRBJ2-3; 10 positions match TRBD1. V gave up 8 bases and J gave up 7 bases; unmatched junction bases: 6. The CDR3 has 13 amino acids. Germline V gives CDR1 ENHRY, CDR2 SYGVKD. In DNA, the CDR3 is TGTGCCATCGGGACAGGGGATTTGAATACGCAGTATTTT. Translation gives CAIGTGDLNTQYF.

The chain joins TRBV14 to TRBJ2-1; D is perhaps TRBD2 (5 bases). The CDR3 is 18 residues long. CDR1 is SGHDN and CDR2 is FVKESK in the germline V gene. V was pared by 0 bases and J by 8 bases, with 23 bases between. Here the CDR3 reads CASSQDKEAGYYDDEQFF. The CDR3 coding sequence is TGTGCCAGCAGCCAAGACAAGGAGGCAGGTTATTATGACGATGAGCAGTTCTTC.

The chain is built from TRBV5-6 and TRBJ2-3; TRBD1 is a possible D gene (7 bases). Looked up from germline, CDR1 is SGHDT and CDR2 is YYEEEE. The V end was cut by 3 bases, the J end by 5 bases, with 13 bases between. The CDR3 totals 14 residues. This CDR3 reads CASSWQGGIDTQYF. CDR3 nucleotides: TGTGCCAGCAGCTGGCAGGGGGGTATAGATACGCAGTATTTT.

The chain employs TRBV2 and TRBJ2-6, with 7 nucleotides matching TRBD1. Losses at the gene ends were 7 bases for V and 2 bases for J; bases not matched to a gene: 5. CDR1 is SNHLY and CDR2 is FYNNEI in the germline V gene. The CDR3 has 15 residues. As DNA, the CDR3 is TGTGCCAGCACCCTGACAGGGACTGGGGCCAACGTCCTGACTTTC. As protein: CASTLTGTGANVLTF.

The rearrangement links TRBV13 to TRBJ1-5; unclear D gene. Germline V gives CDR1 PRHDT, CDR2 FYEKMQ (reference sequence). The CDR3 runs to 12 residues. Trimming removed 3 bases from V and 5 bases from J, with 5 bases in between. CDR3 in amino acids: CASSFSYQPQHF. In nucleotides, the CDR3 is TGTGCCAGCAGCTTTAGTTATCAGCCCCAGCATTTT. Variable domain in full (rest from reference TRBV13 and TRBJ1-5): AAGVIQSPRHLIKEKRETATLKCYPIPRHDTVYWYQQGPGQDPQFLISFYEKMQSDKGSIPDRFSAQQFSDYHSELNMSSLELGDSALYFCASSFSYQPQHFGDGTRLSIL.

This rearrangement joins TRBV10-3 to TRBJ2-1; unclear D gene. Looked up from germline, CDR1 is ENHRY and CDR2 is SYGVKD. Deletions cut 4 bases from V and 0 bases from J, with 7 bases between. This CDR3 spans 14 amino acids. The CDR3 protein is CAISGPSSYNEQFF. CDR3 sequence (DNA): TGTGCCATCAGTGGTCCTAGCTCCTACAATGAGCAGTTCTTC.

The V call is TRBV19, the J call TRBJ2-2; tentatively, D is TRBD2 (5 bases). V was cut by 3 bases and J by 5 bases, with 13 bases left in between. The CDR3 has 15 amino acids. Germline lookup yields CDR1 LNHDA and CDR2 SQIVND (reference sequence). CDR3 nucleotides: TGTGCCAGTAGTATGAGGGAGTTTTGGACCGGGGAGCTGTTTTTT. This encodes CASSMREFWTGELFF.

This rearrangement joins TRBV7-3 to TRBJ2-5; tentatively, D is TRBD2 (6 bases). The CDR3 extends over 15 amino acids. With 2 bases removed from V and 5 bases from J, the gap between germline ends came to 15 bases. Germline-derived CDR1 and CDR2 are SGHTA and FQGTGA. CDR3 protein: CASSLLFSSEETQYF. DNA of the CDR3: TGTGCCAGCAGCTTACTCTTCTCTAGCGAGGAGACCCAGTACTTC.

The chain uses TRBV9 and TRBJ2-1; a weak D match, TRBD2 (5 bases). CDR1 and CDR2 (germline): SGDLS, YYNGEE. This CDR3 region has 15 residues. V lost 4 bases to trimming and J lost 6 bases, with 17 bases between them. The CDR3 is CASSPIEEDANEQFF. CDR3 coding DNA: TGTGCCAGCAGCCCAATAGAGGAGGACGCCAATGAGCAGTTCTTC.

The rearrangement links TRBV30 to TRBJ1-1; 7 nucleotides agree with TRBD1. CDR3 size: 11 residues. Germline-derived CDR1 and CDR2 are GTSNPN and SVGIG (reference sequence). The CDR3 here is CARKTGSEAFF. The CDR3 nucleotides read TGTGCTCGGAAGACAGGGTCTGAAGCTTTCTTT.

The rearrangement joins TRBV27 to TRBJ2-4; D possibly corresponds to TRBD1 (6 bases). The CDR3 spans 16 residues. The V end lost 4 bases, the J end lost 0 bases, and 13 bases lay between the germline ends. From germline, CDR1 is MNHEY and CDR2 SMNVEV (reference sequence). The CDR3 reads CASSSWDTLAKNIQYF. DNA for the CDR3: TGTGCCAGCAGTTCCTGGGACACCTTAGCCAAAAACATTCAGTACTTC.

V usage is TRBV10-1 and J usage is TRBJ1-2; no reliable D call. The length of the CDR3 is 13 residues. Trimming cost V 3 bases and J 2 bases, with 7 bases left between them. Per germline, CDR1 WNHNN and CDR2 SYGVQD (reference sequence). The CDR3 here is CASSEARNYGYTF. The CDR3 nucleotides are TGCGCCAGCAGTGAAGCCAGGAACTATGGCTACACCTTC.

The chain recombines TRBV19 with TRBJ2-1; 9 nucleotides align to TRBD2. CDR3 length: 14 residues. The trim removed 5 bases at V and 6 bases at J, leaving 5 bases unmatched. Germline CDR1 is LNHDA and CDR2 is SQIVND (reference sequence). CDR3 region: CASSPGLALNEQFF. CDR3 DNA sequence: TGTGCCAGTAGTCCGGGACTAGCTCTCAATGAGCAGTTCTTC.

The chain uses TRBV14 and TRBJ1-1; D remains unclear. V dropped 1 base and J dropped 1 base, with 4 bases sitting between them. The CDR3 totals 13 residues. Per germline, CDR1 SGHDN and CDR2 FVKESK. CDR3 sequence: CASSQVGNTEAFF. CDR3 DNA sequence: TGTGCCAGCAGCCAAGTCGGGAACACTGAAGCTTTCTTT.

The chain recombines TRBV19 with TRBJ1-1; a weak D match, TRBD1 (5 bases). Germline CDR1 and CDR2: LNHDA and SQIVND (reference sequence). The CDR3 totals 15 residues. V lost 3 bases to trimming and J lost 4 bases, with 15 bases between them. In DNA, the CDR3 is TGTGCCAGTAGTATGGGCCCGGGGAGGGGCACTGAAGCTTTCTTT. Protein: CASSMGPGRGTEAFF.

The rearrangement joins TRBV29-1 to TRBJ1-1; no clear D gene. The V and J ends lost 7 bases and 1 base respectively, with 16 bases between them. The CDR3 spans 14 residues. Per the germline V gene, CDR1 is SQVTM and CDR2 is ANQGSEA. Here the CDR3 reads CSAQGGRANTEAFF. The CDR3 DNA reads TGCAGCGCACAAGGCGGGAGGGCGAACACTGAAGCTTTCTTT. Filled out from reference TRBV29-1 and TRBJ1-1, the complete variable domain reads SAVISQKPSRDICQRGTSLTIQCQVDSQVTMMFWYRQQPGQSLTLIATANQGSEATYESGFVIDKFPISRPNLTFSTLTVSNMSPEDSSIYLCSAQGGRANTEAFFGQGTRLTVV.